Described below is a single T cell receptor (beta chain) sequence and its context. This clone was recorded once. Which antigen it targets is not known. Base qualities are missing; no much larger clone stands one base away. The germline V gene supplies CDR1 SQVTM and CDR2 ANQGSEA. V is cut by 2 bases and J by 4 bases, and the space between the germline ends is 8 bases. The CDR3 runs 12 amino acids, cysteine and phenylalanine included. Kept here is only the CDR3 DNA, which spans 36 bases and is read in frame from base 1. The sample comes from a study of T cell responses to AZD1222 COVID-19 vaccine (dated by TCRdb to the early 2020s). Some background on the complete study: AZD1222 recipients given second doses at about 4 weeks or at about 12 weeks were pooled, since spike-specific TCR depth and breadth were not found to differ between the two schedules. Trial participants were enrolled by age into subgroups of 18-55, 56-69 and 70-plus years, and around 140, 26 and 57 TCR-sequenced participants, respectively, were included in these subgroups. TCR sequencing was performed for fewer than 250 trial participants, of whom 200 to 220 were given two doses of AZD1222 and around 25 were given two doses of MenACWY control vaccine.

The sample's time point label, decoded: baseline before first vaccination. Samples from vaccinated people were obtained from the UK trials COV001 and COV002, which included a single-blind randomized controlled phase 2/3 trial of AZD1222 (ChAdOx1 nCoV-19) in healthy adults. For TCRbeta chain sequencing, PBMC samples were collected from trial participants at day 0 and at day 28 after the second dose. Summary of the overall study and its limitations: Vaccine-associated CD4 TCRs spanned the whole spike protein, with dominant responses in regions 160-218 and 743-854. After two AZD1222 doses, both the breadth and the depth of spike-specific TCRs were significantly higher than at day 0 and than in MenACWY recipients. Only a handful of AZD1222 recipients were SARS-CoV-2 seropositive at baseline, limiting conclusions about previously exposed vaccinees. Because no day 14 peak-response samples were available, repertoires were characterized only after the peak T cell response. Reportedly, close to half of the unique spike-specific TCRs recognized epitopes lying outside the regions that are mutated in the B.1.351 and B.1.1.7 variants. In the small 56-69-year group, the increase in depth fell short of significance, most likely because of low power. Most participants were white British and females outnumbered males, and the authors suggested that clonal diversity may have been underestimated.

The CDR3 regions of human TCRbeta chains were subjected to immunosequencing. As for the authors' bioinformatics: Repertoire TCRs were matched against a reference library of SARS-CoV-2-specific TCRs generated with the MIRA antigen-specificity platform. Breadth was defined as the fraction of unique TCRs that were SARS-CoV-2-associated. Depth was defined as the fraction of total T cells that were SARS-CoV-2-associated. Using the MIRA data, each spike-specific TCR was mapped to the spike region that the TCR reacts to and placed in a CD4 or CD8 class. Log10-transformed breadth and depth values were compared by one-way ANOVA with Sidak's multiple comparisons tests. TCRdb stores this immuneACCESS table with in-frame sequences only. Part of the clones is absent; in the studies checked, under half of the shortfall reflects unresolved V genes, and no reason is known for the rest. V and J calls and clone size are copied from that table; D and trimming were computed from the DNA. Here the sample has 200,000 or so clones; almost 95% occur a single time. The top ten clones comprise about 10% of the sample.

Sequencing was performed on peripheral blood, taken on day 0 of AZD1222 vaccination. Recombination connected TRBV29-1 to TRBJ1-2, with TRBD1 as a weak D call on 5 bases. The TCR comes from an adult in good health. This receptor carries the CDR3 CSVETTGYGYTF. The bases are TGCAGCGTTGAAACCACAGGCTATGGCTACACCTTC.